The subject of this entry is one T cell receptor beta chain. Its specific antigen is unknown. Per-base qualities were not stored, and no clone one base away is much larger. The library was made by 5' RACE. This sample was sequenced with an Illumina HiSeq 2500. A second PCR of about 7 to 12 cycles was run with a J-beta primer mix and a sample-barcoded 5' primer. Each TCR beta cDNA molecule received a unique molecular identifier from a template-switch 5' adaptor carrying 12 random nucleotides. At least 3 million CDR3-containing paired-end reads were obtained from each sample. All of the RNA was converted into first-strand cDNA using the Mint cDNA synthesis kit, with a TRBC-specific oligonucleotide serving as the primer. Following uracil-DNA glycosylase treatment, all cDNA underwent a first 18-cycle PCR with the universal primers M1SS and BC2_uni_R. Per the source publication's procedure: Normalization of each sample was performed by random selection of 1 million high-quality reads, each carrying a distinct molecular identifier. Instead of being binned into consensus sequences, reads that shared molecular identifiers were thrown out. MiTCR, set to a Q25 quality threshold and the strictest error-elimination algorithm, was used for CDR3 identification, clonotype clustering and error correction. A nonparametric unseen species model with Euler transformation was used to estimate lower-bound total TCR beta diversity. The public reads were reanalyzed by TCRdb: fastp trimming at Q25, MiXCR alignment, in-frame beta chains only. Every entry covers one CDR3 protein and lists the most common genes and DNA from its rows. TCRdb assigned the V and J calls; the authors' analysis was not used. The sample includes 1.5 million to 2 million distinct CDR3 sequences, with around 48% observed a single time. The top ten hold over 2% of the sample.

The roughly 42 donors, aged about 6 to 95 years, were systemically healthy Caucasian individuals from Russia. Roughly 10 milliliters of peripheral blood were collected from each donor into EDTA-treated Vacutainer tubes. Ficoll-Paque density-gradient centrifugation was used to isolate PBMCs, with at least 6 million obtained per sample. Total RNA was extracted from PBMCs with Trizol reagent, with at least 5 micrograms obtained per sample. The percentages of naive CD45RAhigh/CD27high T cells were determined by flow cytometry on a PBMC aliquot from every donor. For CDR1 and CDR2, the germline V gene lists MNHEY and SVGEGT. Trimming removed 7 bases from V and 9 bases from J, leaving 16 bases between the germline ends. Spanning cysteine to phenylalanine, the CDR3 consists of 13 amino acids. Only the CDR3 region is kept as DNA, spanning 39 bases read in frame from base 1. The record originates from a study of blood T cells in healthy people across ages (dated by TCRdb to the mid-2010s). Looking at the study overall: In model experiments, roughly one uniquely barcoded TCR beta cDNA molecule per two T cells was captured by template switching. To track age-related changes in TCR beta repertoire diversity, the study relied on deep sequencing normalized with unique cDNA molecular identifiers. The donors were divided into four age groups: young (average approximately 17 years), middle-aged (over 35), aged (about 60) and long-lived (approximately 74). Donors of different ages were randomly distributed across sequencing lanes to avoid experimental bias. For two donors (one aged 18 to 29 and one aged 80 or older), the study analyzed two additional independent replicas of 1 million unique cDNA reads from the same blood draw. Beyond this particular receptor, the publication reports: Total diversity estimates from one million sequenced T cells were considered lower bounds and underestimates. Observed TCR beta diversity per million T cells fell roughly linearly with age, and a significant reduction was already apparent by age around 40. Compared with the aged group, the long-lived group had more naive CD4+ T cells, fewer expanded clones and increased TCR diversity, a pattern suggesting age selection. Donor CMV infection status was unknown, potentially confounding age-related changes in expanded clonotypes. Because profiling used bulk unsorted PBMCs, naive and antigen-experienced compartments could not be compared conclusively. The percentage of naive T cells measured by flow cytometry correlated strongly with observed TCR beta diversity.

The sequenced sample was blood. The V and J genes are TRBV6-2 or TRBV6-3 and TRBJ2-1; tentative D gene TRBD2, with 6 bases matching. This TCR was recovered from a woman between 40 and 55 years old in good health. The DNA sequence is TGTGCCAGCACTCCCCCGGGGGTAGGTGAGCAGTTCTTC. This sequence encodes CASTPPGVGEQFF.